Presented here are 29 T cell receptor beta chains from one specimen sequenced in a study of cytomegalovirus exposure and HLA in healthy donors. With 60 Vbeta and 13 Jbeta primers, the PCR was carried out. Libraries were prepared by immunoSEQ multiplex PCR; TCRdb keeps only in-frame clonotypes and omits some of them. The sample consists of roughly 80,000 clones, 67% of them appearing once. Sequencing was done on a sample of PBMCs. The receptors derive from a woman aged 50 to 60 in good health and CMV-seropositive.

This clone was seen a few times. The V call is TRBV9, the J call TRBJ1-1; D call uncertain. The germline V gene encodes CDR1 SGDLS and CDR2 YYNGEE. Trimming pared 0 bases from V and 8 bases from J, leaving 17 bases between. The CDR3 runs 15 residues. CDR3 bases: TGTGCCAGCAGCGTAGGGAGGTCGGAGCCGGACGAAGCTTTCTTT. It yields the protein CASSVGRSEPDEAFF. The full variable domain, rest sourced from reference TRBV9 and TRBJ1-1, is DSGVTQTPKHLITATGQRVTLRCSPRSGDLSVYWYQQSLDQGLQFLIQYYNGEERAKGNILERFSAQQFPDLHSELNLSSLELGDSALYFCASSVGRSEPDEAFFGQGTRLTVV.

This clone was counted between two and nine times. The J gene is TRBJ1-1, the V gene TRBV10-3, with TRBD1 identical over 8 bases. The V gene end was trimmed by 4 bases and the J gene end by 4 bases; junction bases not matched to a gene: 8. Germline CDR1 reads ENHRY; CDR2 reads SYGVKD. This CDR3 is 15 amino acids long. In DNA, the CDR3 is TGTGCCATCAGTGCCCTGGACAGGGCGGCCACTGAAGCTTTCTTT. This codes for CAISALDRAATEAFF.

The V and J genes are TRBV30 and TRBJ2-1; 9 nucleotides line up with TRBD2. Losses at the gene ends were 1 base for V and 7 bases for J; bases not matched to a gene: 5. This CDR3 has 14 amino acids. Germline lookup yields CDR1 GTSNPN and CDR2 SVGIG (reference sequence). CDR3 nucleotides: TGTGCCTGGAGTGACCTGCTAGCGGGGAATGAGCAGTTCTTC. Protein product: CAWSDLLAGNEQFF.

Comment on this clone: The germline gene is not matched at one end of the junction; a read error may be the cause. The chain is built from TRBV7-9 and TRBJ1-1; 8 positions match TRBD1. The CDR3 spans 15 residues. Germline assignment: CDR1 SEHNR and CDR2 FQNEAQ (reference sequence). Here the CDR3 DNA reads TGTTCCAGCAGCTTAGCGTACCAGGGGGCAACTGAAGCTTTCTTT. Translation: CSSSLAYQGATEAFF. The whole variable domain, remainder taken from reference TRBV7-9 and TRBJ1-1, is DTGVSQNPRHKITKRGQNVTFRCDPISEHNRLYWYRQTLGQGPEFLTYFQNEAQLEKSRLLSDRFSAERPKGSFSTLEIQRTEQGDSAMYLCSSSLAYQGATEAFFGQGTRLTVV.

The sample holds a few counts of this clone. J is TRBJ2-7 and V is TRBV4-1; 7 bases are a match to TRBD1. This CDR3 spans 15 amino acids. The trim removed 1 base at V and 7 bases at J, leaving 10 bases unmatched. Germline CDR1 reads MGHRA; CDR2 reads YSYEKL. The CDR3 coding sequence is TGCGCCAGCAGCCAAGGACAGGGTCTCCTCGGAGAGCAGTACTTC. Translating it yields CASSQGQGLLGEQYF.

The V call is TRBV6-5, the J call TRBJ2-5, with 13 bases identical to TRBD2. The J call could be wrong; TRBJ2-7 is a better fit for the DNA end. Per the germline V gene, CDR1 is MNHEY and CDR2 is SVGAGI. This CDR3 is 14 amino acids long. The CDR3 sequence is CASSTSGGALEQYF. Written as DNA, the CDR3 is TGTGCCAGCAGTACTAGCGGGGGGGCTCTCGAGCAGTACTTC.

This clone was seen a few times. V and J are TRBV27 and TRBJ2-3; 8 nucleotides align to TRBD2. The germline V gene encodes CDR1 MNHEY and CDR2 SMNVEV (reference sequence). The V gene end was trimmed by 0 bases and the J gene end by 6 bases; junction bases not matched to a gene: 8. The CDR3 sequence is 16 residues long. The chain's CDR3 is CASSLSAGEGLDTQYF. CDR3 DNA: TGTGCCAGCAGTTTATCAGCGGGGGAGGGGTTGGATACGCAGTATTTT.

The rearrangement links TRBV19 to TRBJ1-5; 11 bases are shared with TRBD1. The CDR3 contains 17 residues. In germline, CDR1 is LNHDA, CDR2 SQIVND (reference sequence). V shed 4 bases and J 0 bases; nucleotides not matched to a gene: 5. CDR3 DNA sequence: TGTGCCAGTAGTAGGAGGACAGGGGGCAGTAGCAATCAGCCCCAGCATTTT. Residues: CASSRRTGGSSNQPQHF.

V and J are TRBV7-3 and TRBJ2-1; 8 nucleotides agree with TRBD2. There are 15 residues in the CDR3. The germline V gene has CDR1 SGHTA and CDR2 FQGTGA. J gave up 2 bases and V 6 bases, and 6 bases lay outside the gene matches. The CDR3 loop reads CASSISGATYNEQFF. The CDR3 DNA follows: TGTGCCAGCAGTATTAGCGGGGCTACCTACAATGAGCAGTTCTTC.

This clone was counted only a few times. The genes are TRBV7-3 and TRBJ1-2, with unresolved D. The ends were cut back, 11 bases at V and 5 bases at J, with 21 bases in the middle. CDR1 SGHTA and CDR2 FQGTGA come from the germline V gene. The CDR3 is made up of 14 amino acids. Written as DNA, the CDR3 is TGTGCCCGCCCGGGGTCCCACGGGCCTTATGGCTACACCTTC. It encodes CARPGSHGPYGYTF. The complete variable domain, with remaining parts taken from reference TRBV7-3 and TRBJ1-2, reads GAGVSQTPSNKVTEKGKYVELRCDPISGHTALYWYRQSLGQGPEFLIYFQGTGAADDSGLPNDRFFAVRPEGSVSTLKIQRTERGDSAVYLCARPGSHGPYGYTFGSGTRLTVV.

This chain joins TRBV27 and TRBJ2-5; D perhaps matches TRBD1 (6 bases). The CDR3 contains 14 residues. Trimming took off 5 bases at V and 2 bases at J, with 12 bases between the two ends. In germline, CDR1 is MNHEY, CDR2 SMNVEV (reference sequence). In DNA form, the CDR3 reads TGTGCCAGCAGTCCGGGGACATTTCAAGAGACCCAGTACTTC. Amino acids: CASSPGTFQETQYF.

This sequence joins TRBV6-4 and TRBJ1-2; 9 bases map to TRBD1. The trim removed 6 bases at V and 8 bases at J, leaving 7 bases unmatched. The germline V gene encodes CDR1 MRHNA and CDR2 SNTAGT. This CDR3 has 13 residues. CDR3 in DNA: TGTGCCAGCAGGCGGACAGGGGCGCAAGGCTACACCTTC. Encoded protein: CASRRTGAQGYTF.

V and J are TRBV19 and TRBJ1-4; D is perhaps TRBD1 (5 bases). V dropped 7 bases and J dropped 4 bases, with 10 bases sitting between them. The CDR3 runs 13 residues. The V gene's germline CDR1 is LNHDA and CDR2 SQIVND (reference sequence). The CDR3 DNA reads as TGTGCCAGTACAACAGGTCTTAATGAAAAACTGTTTTTT. Translation gives CASTTGLNEKLFF.

This sequence joins TRBV27 and TRBJ1-2; D unresolved. The germline V gene encodes CDR1 MNHEY and CDR2 SMNVEV (reference sequence). Trimming stripped 2 bases from V and 8 bases from J, with 15 bases between. CDR3 length equals 14 residues. The CDR3: CASSLGPMTRGYTF. The CDR3 DNA reads TGTGCCAGCAGTTTAGGTCCGATGACTCGAGGCTACACCTTC.

This clone was counted only a few times. The CDR3 sequence is CASSPLGTFFTEAFF. For the CDR3, the DNA is TGTGCCAGCAGCCCCCTAGGGACTTTTTTCACTGAAGCTTTCTTT. The rearrangement joins TRBV7-7 to TRBJ1-1; possibly TRBD1 for D (5 bases). Deletions cut 5 bases from V and 4 bases from J, with 17 bases between. From germline, CDR1 is SSHAT and CDR2 FNYEAQ (reference sequence). There are 15 residues in the CDR3. Filled out from reference TRBV7-7 and TRBJ1-1, the complete variable domain reads GAGVSQSPRYKVTKRGQDVTLRCDPISSHATLYWYQQALGQGPEFLTYFNYEAQPDKSGLPSDRFSAERPEGSISTLTIQRTEQRDSAMYRCASSPLGTFFTEAFFGQGTRLTVV.

This clone was seen only a few times. V gene TRBV7-3 combines with J gene TRBJ2-3; 9 nucleotides agree with TRBD1. V was clipped by 5 bases and J by 2 bases; unmatched bases: 8. Germline CDR1 reads SGHTA; CDR2 reads FQGTGA. This CDR3 comprises 16 residues. In DNA, the CDR3 is TGTGCCAGCAGCCCAACAGGGGGCGGAAACACAGATACGCAGTATTTT. Protein sequence: CASSPTGGGNTDTQYF.

This sequence joins TRBV7-3 and TRBJ1-1; TRBD1 is a possible D gene (6 bases). In germline, CDR1 is SGHTA, CDR2 FQGTGA. V lost 1 base, J lost 0 bases, and 12 bases lay in between. This CDR3 is built from 16 residues. CDR3 region: CASSLIGGAVNTEAFF. The CDR3 nucleotides read TGTGCCAGCAGCTTAATCGGGGGGGCCGTGAACACTGAAGCTTTCTTT.

This clone was observed a handful of times. The V call is TRBV11-2, the J call TRBJ2-3; D uncertain. Trimming removed 6 bases at V and 6 bases at J, with 4 bases between. This CDR3 region has 10 residues. Germline CDR1 is SGHAT and CDR2 is FQNNGV. CDR3 sequence reads: CASSADTQYF. DNA of the CDR3: TGTGCCAGCAGTGCGGATACGCAGTATTTT.

The DNA of the CDR3 is TGTGCCAGCGCCTTTGAACAGTCCTACGAGCAGTACTTC. Residues: CASAFEQSYEQYF. The chain couples TRBV6-6 to TRBJ2-7; no clear D gene. The CDR3 is 13 amino acids. The V gene lost 8 bases and the J gene lost 1 base, with 12 bases spanning the gap. CDR1 and CDR2 (germline): MNHNY, SVGAGI (reference sequence).

This clone occurred a few times. The rearrangement joins TRBV28 to TRBJ2-1; D possibly corresponds to TRBD2 (7 bases). Trimming left V 5 bases short and J 5 bases short, with 16 bases between. The CDR3 extends over 15 amino acids. CDR1 and CDR2 from the germline V gene are MDHEN and SYDVKM. The CDR3: CASSLYGGQHNEQFF. CDR3 DNA sequence: TGTGCCAGCAGTCTCTACGGGGGGCAACACAATGAGCAGTTCTTC.

The rearrangement uses TRBV11-1 and TRBJ2-7; 12 positions match TRBD2. The CDR3 sequence is 15 residues long. The germline V gene has CDR1 SGHAT and CDR2 FQDESV (reference sequence). Trimming cost V 4 bases and J 1 base; bases outside gene matches: 2. CDR3 amino acids: CASSSTSGGSYEQYV. As DNA, the CDR3 is TGTGCCAGCAGCTCGACTAGCGGGGGATCCTACGAGCAGTACGTC.

This clone was picked up one time. The junction differs from germline at one of its ends, possibly a read error. The chain has TRBV11-2 and TRBJ2-1, with 8 bases fitting TRBD1. The germline gives CDR1 SGHAT, CDR2 FQNNGV. CDR3 length equals 16 residues. CDR3 bases: TGTGCCAGCAGCTTTGGCTGGGACAGGTCCTCCAATGAGCAGTTCTTC. Its translation: CASSFGWDRSSNEQFF.

This clone was counted between two and nine times. The junction differs from germline at one of its ends, possibly a read error. The chain has TRBV7-3 and TRBJ2-3, with D perhaps TRBD2 (7 bases). Per the germline V gene, CDR1 is SGHTA and CDR2 is FQGTGA. This CDR3 has 16 amino acids. This CDR3 is CSSSLNGGGLQDTQYF. For the CDR3, the DNA is TGTTCCAGCAGCTTAAATGGGGGGGGCCTGCAAGATACGCAGTATTTT.

This clone was seen a few times. V is TRBV7-9 and J is TRBJ2-7, with 11 bases matching TRBD1. From germline, CDR1 is SEHNR and CDR2 FQNEAQ (reference sequence). This CDR3 comprises 13 residues. Trimming at V came to 5 bases and at J to 6 bases, leaving 3 bases not matched to a gene. The CDR3 reads CASSRTGGGEQYV. In DNA, the CDR3 is TGTGCCAGCAGCCGGACAGGGGGCGGCGAGCAGTACGTC.

V is TRBV7-3 and J is TRBJ2-5, with 8 bases aligning to TRBD1. V lost 2 bases and J lost 4; bases outside the gene matches: 0. Germline CDR1 reads SGHTA; CDR2 reads FQGTGA. The CDR3 sequence is 13 residues long. The CDR3 region is CASSLQGAETQYF. The CDR3 coding sequence is TGTGCCAGCAGCTTACAGGGGGCAGAGACCCAGTACTTC.

The V gene is TRBV19, the J gene TRBJ2-5; 14 bases agree with TRBD2. The CDR3 extends over 14 amino acids. Trimming removed 8 bases from V and 4 bases from J; junction bases left unmatched: 3. Germline CDR1 reads LNHDA; CDR2 reads SQIVND (reference sequence). CDR3 DNA: TGTGCCAGTCAGACTAGCGGGGGGGGAGAGACCCAGTACTTC. This translates into CASQTSGGGETQYF.

The table lists this clone with a count of one. The gene calls are TRBV9 and TRBJ1-2, with 9 bases lining up with TRBD1. Germline V lookup: CDR1 SGDLS, CDR2 YYNGEE. V was pared by 0 bases and J by 6 bases, with 9 bases of the junction left unmatched. CDR3 length: 16 residues. The CDR3 region has the DNA TGTGCCAGCAGCGTAGATCTGGACAGGGGTAGGGATGGCTACACCTTC. Translation gives CASSVDLDRGRDGYTF.

This chain joins TRBV5-1 and TRBJ1-4; D remains ambiguous. The CDR3 is made up of 12 amino acids. CDR1 and CDR2 (germline): SGHRS, YFSETQ. The V end lost 4 bases, the J end lost 12 bases, and 13 bases lay between the germline ends. In nucleotides, the CDR3 is TGCGCCAGCAGCCCAGACAAGGTTCAACTGTTTTTT. Amino acids: CASSPDKVQLFF.

V is TRBV7-7 and J is TRBJ2-5; 7 nucleotides agree with TRBD2. The germline V gene has CDR1 SSHAT and CDR2 FNYEAQ (reference sequence). The CDR3 totals 13 residues. V was pared by 5 bases and J by 3 bases, with 3 bases of the junction left unmatched. CDR3 coding DNA: TGTGCCAGCAGCACTACTAGCGAAGAGACCCAGTACTTC. Translating gives CASSTTSEETQYF. The full variable domain, in which reference TRBV7-7 and TRBJ2-5 provide the parts outside the CDR3, is GAGVSQSPRYKVTKRGQDVTLRCDPISSHATLYWYQQALGQGPEFLTYFNYEAQPDKSGLPSDRFSAERPEGSISTLTIQRTEQRDSAMYRCASSTTSEETQYFGPGTRLLVL.